This T cell receptor (beta chain) came from a study of blood T cell repertoires in COVID-19. Study context: Some COVID-19 samples were acute and others convalescent; all came from the United States, Italy and Spain.

This CDR3 has 14 residues. Germline V CDR1 and CDR2: LNHDA, SQIVND (reference sequence). J gave up 6 bases and V 7 bases, and 6 bases lay outside the gene matches. Original analysis: Researchers report that nucleated cell counts were estimated from reference gene primer amplification. The table came from immunoSEQ multiplex PCR; TCRdb's copy has only in-frame clones and leaves some out. The DNA gave D and trimming, while V, J and clone size come from that table. Counted here are just over 150,000 clones, under 90% occurring once; the ten biggest clones make up roughly 0.56%. Sample: peripheral blood. The rearrangement uses TRBV19 and TRBJ2-2; 9 bases are shared with TRBD2. This TCR was sampled from a man aged 60 to 75 with acute or convalescent COVID-19. Written as DNA, the CDR3 is TGTGCCAGTAAAACCCGCGGGGGGGCCGGGGAGCTGTTTTTT. Translation: CASKTRGGAGELFF.